This TCR beta chain is from a study of shared clonotypes between healthy human individuals. Regarding the study as a whole: Estimated richness values were generally larger in naive subsets than in memory subsets. Among non-shared clonotypes, generation probabilities were lower than among those shared by all four donors. The rarefaction results pointed to incomplete sorted-subset sequencing despite large depth.

Germline loops: CDR1 MDHEN, CDR2 SYDVKM. This CDR3 contains 18 residues. Unmatched junction bases numbered 9, after V lost 2 bases and J lost 7 bases. Deep-level assay runs were performed. The protocol was immunoSEQ multiplex PCR, while the TCRdb copy is restricted to in-frame clones and leaves out a portion. The sample has about 2.1 million clones; 85% to 95% are singletons. Concerning this clone: Its antigen is unidentified.

Naive CD8 cells comprised CD45RO-negative, CCR7-positively selected cells, excluding terminally differentiated effector memory CD45RA+ cells. The specimen sequenced was naive CD8+ T cells from PBMCs. This chain connects TRBV28 to TRBJ2-1; 15 positions match TRBD2. The receptor comes from a man younger than 35 in good health. Some clones in this sample may be carry-over from other donors' samples. The CDR3 sequence: CASSLPFAGLAGGNEQFF. The CDR3 coding sequence is TGTGCCAGCAGTTTACCTTTTGCGGGACTAGCGGGAGGTAATGAGCAGTTCTTC.